The T cell receptor beta chain described here comes from a study of response to subunit inactivated influenza vaccine. Study results and caveats: The authors offered the suggestion that each seasonal influenza vaccination recruits few new T cells.

CDR3 size: 14 residues. Germline loops: CDR1 KGHSH, CDR2 LQKENI. J lost 4 bases, V lost 6 bases, and 9 bases had no gene match. MiXCR was run by TCRdb on the RT-PCR reads, yielding one entry per CDR3 protein. The sample gives 650,000 to 800,000 distinct CDR3 sequences, around 13% of which show up once; 6.5% to 8.5% is in the top ten. In regard to this clonotype: Its antigen remains unidentified.

The rearrangement joins TRBV18 to TRBJ2-7, with 7 bases fitting TRBD1. Sequenced here: PBMCs from blood, sampled 14 to 15 days before vaccination. The receptor was derived from a middle-aged man who received an inactivated influenza vaccine. CDR3 in amino acids: CASSTSTGVYEQYF. The DNA of the CDR3 is TGTGCCAGCTCCACGAGCACAGGGGTGTACGAGCAGTACTTC.